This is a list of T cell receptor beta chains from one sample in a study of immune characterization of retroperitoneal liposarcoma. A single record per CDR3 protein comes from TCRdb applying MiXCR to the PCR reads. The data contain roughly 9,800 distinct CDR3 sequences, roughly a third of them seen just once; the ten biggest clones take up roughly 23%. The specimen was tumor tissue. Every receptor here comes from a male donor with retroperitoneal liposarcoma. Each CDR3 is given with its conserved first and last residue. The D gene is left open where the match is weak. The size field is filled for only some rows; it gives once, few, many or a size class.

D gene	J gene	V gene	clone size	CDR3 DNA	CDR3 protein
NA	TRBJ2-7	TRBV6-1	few	TGTGCCAGCAGTGAAGGGGGTAGTTCCGACGAGCAGTACTTC	CASSEGGSSDEQYF
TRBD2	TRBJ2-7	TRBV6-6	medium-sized	TGTGCCAGCAGTTACTCCAGCGGGGGGGCCCATGAGCAGTACTTC	CASSYSSGGAHEQYF
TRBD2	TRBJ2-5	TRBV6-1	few	TGTGCCAGCAGTCGCGGGGGGAGCTCCTACAATGAGCAGTACTTC	CASSRGGSSYNEQYF
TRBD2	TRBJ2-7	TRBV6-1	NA	TGTGCCAGCAGCCCCGGGACTAGCGCCTACGAGCAGTACTTC	CASSPGTSAYEQYF
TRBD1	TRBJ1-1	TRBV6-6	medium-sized	TGTGCCAGCAGTCCCTGGGACAGGAGGAACACTGAAGCTTTCTTT	CASSPWDRRNTEAFF
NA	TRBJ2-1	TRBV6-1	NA	TGTGCCAGCAGTGAAGCGCTAGAGTACAATGAGCAGTTCTTC	CASSEALEYNEQFF
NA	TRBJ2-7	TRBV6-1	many	TGTGCCAGCAGCGACCTCCAGGCTGAGCAGTACTTC	CASSDLQAEQYF
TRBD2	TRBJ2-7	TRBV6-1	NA	TGTGCCAGCAGACCTAGCGGGGGGGGTGAGCAGTACTTC	CASRPSGGGEQYF
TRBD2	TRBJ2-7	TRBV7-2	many	TGTGCCAGCAGCTTACGCGGGGACTACAATGAGCAGTACTTC	CASSLRGDYNEQYF
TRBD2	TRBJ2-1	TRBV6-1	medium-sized	TGTGCCAGCAGCCCACCGGGACTAGCGAATGAGCAGTTCTTC	CASSPPGLANEQFF
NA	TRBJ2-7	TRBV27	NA	TGTGCCAGCAGTTCACCGGGAGTCGGCTTGTCCTACGAGCAGTACTTC	CASSSPGVGLSYEQYF
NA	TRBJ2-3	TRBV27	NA	TGTGCCAGCAGCCCAGGGTCAGATACGCAGTATTTT	CASSPGSDTQYF
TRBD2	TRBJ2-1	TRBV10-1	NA	TGCGCCAGCAGTGAAGAGGGACTAGGCAATGAGCAGTTCTTC	CASSEEGLGNEQFF
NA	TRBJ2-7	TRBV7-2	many	TGTGCCAGCAGTCGGGACGGTCACTACGAGCAGTACTTC	CASSRDGHYEQYF
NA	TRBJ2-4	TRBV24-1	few	TGTGCCACTGCCCAGGGGACTCACTCCTACAATGAGCAGTACTTC	CATAQGTHSYNEQYF
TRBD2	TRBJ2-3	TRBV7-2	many	TGTGCCAGCAGCTTAGAGGGACTAGCGATTACTAGCACAGATACGCAGTATTTT	CASSLEGLAITSTDTQYF
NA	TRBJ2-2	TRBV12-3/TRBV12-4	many	TGTGCCAGCAGGAGTAGCGGGGAGCTGTTTTTT	CASRSSGELFF
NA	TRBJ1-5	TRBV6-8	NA	TGTGCCAGCACGGACGGCAATCAGCCCCAGCATTTT	CASTDGNQPQHF
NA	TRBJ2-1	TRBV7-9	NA	TGTGCCAGCAGCTTTTCACAGGGCAGTAATGAGCAGTTCTTC	CASSFSQGSNEQFF
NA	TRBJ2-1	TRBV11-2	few	TGTGCCAGCAGATTTACCGGGACACCGAGCTCCTACAATGAGCAGTTCTTC	CASRFTGTPSSYNEQFF
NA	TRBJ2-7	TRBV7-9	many	TGTGCCACTACGTCCATCTACGAGCAGTACTTC	CATTSIYEQYF
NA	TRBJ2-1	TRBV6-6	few	TGTGCCAGCAGTTGGGAGCAAGAGACCCAGTTCTTC	CASSWEQETQFF
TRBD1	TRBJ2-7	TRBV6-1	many	TGTGCCAGCAGTGATGGGACAGGGGGTCACAATGAGCAGTACTTC	CASSDGTGGHNEQYF
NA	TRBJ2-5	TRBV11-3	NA	TGTGCCAGCAGCTTAGGAGTAGGCAATGAGCAGTACTTC	CASSLGVGNEQYF
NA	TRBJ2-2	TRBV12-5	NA	TGTGCTAGTGGTTTGGTATTCGGCGGGGAGCTGTTTTTT	CASGLVFGGELFF
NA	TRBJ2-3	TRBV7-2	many	TGTGCCAGCAGCTTACGTGGGACAAGCACAGATACGCAGTATTTT	CASSLRGTSTDTQYF
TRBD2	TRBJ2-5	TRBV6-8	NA	TGTGCCAGCAGTCAGGGACTAGCGGGAGGGGGGGAGACCCAGTACTTC	CASSQGLAGGGETQYF
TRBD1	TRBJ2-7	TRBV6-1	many	TGTGCCAGCAACCGGGACAGGGGGCGCTACGAGCAGTACTTC	CASNRDRGRYEQYF
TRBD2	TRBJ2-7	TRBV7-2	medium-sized	TGTGCCAGCAGCCCATCTAGCGGGAGGGCCTACGAGCAGTACTTC	CASSPSSGRAYEQYF
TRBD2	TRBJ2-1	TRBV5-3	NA	TGTGCCAGAAGCTTGACTAGCGGGAGGGCCCTATACAATGAGCAGTTCTTC	CARSLTSGRALYNEQFF
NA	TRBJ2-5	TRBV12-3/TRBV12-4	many	TGTGCCAGCAGTTTGGTTCAGGGGGGGACCTTAGGGGAGACCCAGTACTTC	CASSLVQGGTLGETQYF
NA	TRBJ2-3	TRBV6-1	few	TGTGCCAGCAGTGAATATAGGCTAAACACAGATACGCAGTATTTT	CASSEYRLNTDTQYF
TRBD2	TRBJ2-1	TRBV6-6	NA	TGTGCCAGCAGTTACCTAGCGGGGTACAATGAGCAGTTCTTC	CASSYLAGYNEQFF
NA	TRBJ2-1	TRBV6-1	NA	TGTGCCAGCAGTGAAGACGAGGGCCCCTACAATGAGCAGTTCTTC	CASSEDEGPYNEQFF
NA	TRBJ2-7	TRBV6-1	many	TGTGCCAGCAGTCCAAACGGGGCCGCAAACAATATCTACGAGCAGTACTTC	CASSPNGAANNIYEQYF